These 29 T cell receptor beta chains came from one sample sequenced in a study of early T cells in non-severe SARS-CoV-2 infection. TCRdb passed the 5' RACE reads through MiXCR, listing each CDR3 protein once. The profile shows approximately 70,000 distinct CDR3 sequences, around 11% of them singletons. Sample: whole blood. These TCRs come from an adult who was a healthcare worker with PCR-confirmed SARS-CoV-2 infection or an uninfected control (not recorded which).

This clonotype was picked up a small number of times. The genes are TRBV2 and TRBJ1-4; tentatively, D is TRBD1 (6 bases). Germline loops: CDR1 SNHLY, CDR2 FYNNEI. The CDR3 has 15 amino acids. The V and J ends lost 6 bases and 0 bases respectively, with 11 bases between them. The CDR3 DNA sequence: TGTGCCAGCAGCATCGGGGGCGCAACTAATGAAAAACTGTTTTTT. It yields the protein CASSIGGATNEKLFF. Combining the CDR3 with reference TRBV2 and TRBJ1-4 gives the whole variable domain EPEVTQTPSHQVTQMGQEVILRCVPISNHLYFYWYRQILGQKVEFLVSFYNNEISEKSEIFDDQFSVERPDGSNFTLKIRSTKLEDSAMYFCASSIGGATNEKLFFGSGTQLSVL.

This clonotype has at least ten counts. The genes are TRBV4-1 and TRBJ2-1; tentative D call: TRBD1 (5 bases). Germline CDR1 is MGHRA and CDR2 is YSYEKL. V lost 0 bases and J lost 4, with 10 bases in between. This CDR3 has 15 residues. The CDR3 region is CASSQEGAVYNEQFF. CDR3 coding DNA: TGCGCCAGCAGCCAAGAAGGGGCGGTGTACAATGAGCAGTTCTTC.

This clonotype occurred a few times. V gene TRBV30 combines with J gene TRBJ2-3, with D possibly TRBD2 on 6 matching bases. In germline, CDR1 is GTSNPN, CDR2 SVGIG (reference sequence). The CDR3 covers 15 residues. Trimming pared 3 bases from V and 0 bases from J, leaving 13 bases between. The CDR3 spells CAWRASGRSTDTQYF. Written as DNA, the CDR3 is TGTGCCTGGAGGGCCAGCGGGCGTAGCACAGATACGCAGTATTTT.

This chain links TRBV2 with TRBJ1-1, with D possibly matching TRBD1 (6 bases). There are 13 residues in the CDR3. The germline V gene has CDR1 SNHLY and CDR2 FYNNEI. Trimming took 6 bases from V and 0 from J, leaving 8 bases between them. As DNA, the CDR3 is TGTGCCAGCAGCACAGGGTTGAACACTGAAGCTTTCTTT. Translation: CASSTGLNTEAFF.

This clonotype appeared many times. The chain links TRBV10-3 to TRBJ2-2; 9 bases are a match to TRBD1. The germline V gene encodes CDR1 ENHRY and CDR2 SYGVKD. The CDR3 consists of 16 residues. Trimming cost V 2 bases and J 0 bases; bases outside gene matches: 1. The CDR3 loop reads CAISERTGANTGELFF. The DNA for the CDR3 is TGTGCCATCAGTGAGCGGACAGGGGCGAACACCGGGGAGCTGTTTTTT.

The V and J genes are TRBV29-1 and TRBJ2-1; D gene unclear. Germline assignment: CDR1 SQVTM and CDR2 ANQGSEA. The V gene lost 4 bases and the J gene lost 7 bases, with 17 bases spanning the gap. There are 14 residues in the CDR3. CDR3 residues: CSVVNYQLKNEQFF. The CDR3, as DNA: TGCAGCGTTGTTAATTATCAATTAAAGAATGAGCAGTTCTTC.

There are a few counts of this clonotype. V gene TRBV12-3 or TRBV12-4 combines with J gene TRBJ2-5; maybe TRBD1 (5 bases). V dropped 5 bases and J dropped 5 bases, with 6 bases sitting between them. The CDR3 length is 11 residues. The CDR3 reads CASSRGETQYF. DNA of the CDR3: TGTGCCAGCAGTAGGGGTGAGACCCAGTACTTC.

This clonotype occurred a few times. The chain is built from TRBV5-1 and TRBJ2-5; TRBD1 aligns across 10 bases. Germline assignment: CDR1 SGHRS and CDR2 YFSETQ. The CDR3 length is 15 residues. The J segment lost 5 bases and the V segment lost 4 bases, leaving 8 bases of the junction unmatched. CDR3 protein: CASSPGTGVPETQYF. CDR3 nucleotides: TGCGCCAGCAGCCCAGGGACAGGGGTTCCGGAGACCCAGTACTTC. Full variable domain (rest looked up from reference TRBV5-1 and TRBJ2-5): KAGVTQTPRYLIKTRGQQVTLSCSPISGHRSVSWYQQTPGQGLQFLFEYFSETQRNKGNFPGRFSGRQFSNSRSEMNVSTLELGDSALYLCASSPGTGVPETQYFGPGTRLLVL.

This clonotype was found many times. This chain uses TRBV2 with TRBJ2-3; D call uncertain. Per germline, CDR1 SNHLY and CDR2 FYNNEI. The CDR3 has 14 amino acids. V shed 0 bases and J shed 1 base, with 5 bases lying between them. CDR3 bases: TGTGCCAGCAGTGAAGCGGTGGGCACAGATACGCAGTATTTT. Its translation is CASSEAVGTDTQYF.

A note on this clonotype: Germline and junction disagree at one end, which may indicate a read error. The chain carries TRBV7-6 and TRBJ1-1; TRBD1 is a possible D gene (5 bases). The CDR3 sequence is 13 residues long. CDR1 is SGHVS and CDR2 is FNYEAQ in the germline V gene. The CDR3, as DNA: TGTGCCAGCAGCTTAGAAACCCGGGGGGAAGTTTTCTTT. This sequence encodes CASSLETRGEVFF.

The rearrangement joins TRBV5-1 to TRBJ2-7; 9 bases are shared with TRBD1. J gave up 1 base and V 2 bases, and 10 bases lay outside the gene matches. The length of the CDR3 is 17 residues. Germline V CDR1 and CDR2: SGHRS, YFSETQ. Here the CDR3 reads CASSFPPPGQGSYEQYF. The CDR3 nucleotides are TGCGCCAGCAGCTTCCCTCCGCCGGGACAGGGTTCCTACGAGCAGTACTTC.

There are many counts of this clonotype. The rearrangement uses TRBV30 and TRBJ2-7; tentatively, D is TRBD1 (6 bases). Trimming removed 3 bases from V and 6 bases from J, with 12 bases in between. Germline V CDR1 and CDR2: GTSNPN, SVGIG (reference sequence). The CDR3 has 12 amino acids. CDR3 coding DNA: TGTGCCTGGAGCTTACAGGGCCGCGAGCAGTACTTC. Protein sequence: CAWSLQGREQYF.

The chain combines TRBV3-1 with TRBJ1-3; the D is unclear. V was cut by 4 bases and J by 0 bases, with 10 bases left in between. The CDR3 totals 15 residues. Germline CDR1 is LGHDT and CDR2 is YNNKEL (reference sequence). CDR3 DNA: TGTGCCAGCAGCCGCAACAGCAACTCTGGAAACACCATATATTTT. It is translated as CASSRNSNSGNTIYF.

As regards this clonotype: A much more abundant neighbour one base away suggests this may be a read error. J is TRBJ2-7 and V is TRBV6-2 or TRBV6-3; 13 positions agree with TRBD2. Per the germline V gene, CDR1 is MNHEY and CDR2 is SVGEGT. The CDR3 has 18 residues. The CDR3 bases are TGTGCCAGCAGGCCCCTGACTAGCGGGAGGCCCGGGGTCCACGAGCAGAACTTC. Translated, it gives CASRPLTSGRPGVHEQNF.

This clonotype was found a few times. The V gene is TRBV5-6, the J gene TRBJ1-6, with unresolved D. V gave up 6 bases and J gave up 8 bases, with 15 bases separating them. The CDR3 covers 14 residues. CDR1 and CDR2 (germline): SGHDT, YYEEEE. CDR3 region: CASNPDRSDSPLHF. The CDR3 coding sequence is TGTGCCAGCAACCCGGACCGGAGTGATTCACCCCTCCACTTT.

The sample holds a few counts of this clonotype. The CDR3 DNA reads as TGTGCCACCAGTGATCCAGGGACCGGGGGAGATACGCAGTATTTT. The encoded protein is CATSDPGTGGDTQYF. V is TRBV24-1 and J is TRBJ2-3; tentatively, D is TRBD2 (6 bases). Germline V gene lookup returns CDR1 KGHDR and CDR2 SFDVKD. CDR3 length equals 15 residues. V lost 3 bases and J 5 bases, leaving 14 bases between the germline ends.

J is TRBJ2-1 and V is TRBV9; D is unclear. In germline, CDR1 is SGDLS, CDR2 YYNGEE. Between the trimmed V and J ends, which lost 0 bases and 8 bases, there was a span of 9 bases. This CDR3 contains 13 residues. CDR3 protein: CASSVDGNHEQFF. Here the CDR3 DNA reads TGTGCCAGCAGCGTAGATGGAAACCATGAGCAGTTCTTC.

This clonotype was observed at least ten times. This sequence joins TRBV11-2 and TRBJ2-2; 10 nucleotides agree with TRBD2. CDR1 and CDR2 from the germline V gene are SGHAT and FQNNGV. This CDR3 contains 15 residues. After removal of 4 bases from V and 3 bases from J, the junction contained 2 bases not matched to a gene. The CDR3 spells CASSSTSGDTGELFF. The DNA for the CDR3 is TGTGCCAGCAGCTCAACTAGCGGGGACACCGGGGAGCTGTTTTTT.

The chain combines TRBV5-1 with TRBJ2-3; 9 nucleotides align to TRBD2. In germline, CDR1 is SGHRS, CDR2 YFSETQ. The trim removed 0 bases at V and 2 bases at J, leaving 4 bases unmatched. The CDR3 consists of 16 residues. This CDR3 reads CASSLGLAGPTDTQYF. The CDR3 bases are TGCGCCAGCAGCTTGGGCCTAGCGGGACCCACAGATACGCAGTATTTT. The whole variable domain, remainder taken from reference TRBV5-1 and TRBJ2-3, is KAGVTQTPRYLIKTRGQQVTLSCSPISGHRSVSWYQQTPGQGLQFLFEYFSETQRNKGNFPGRFSGRQFSNSRSEMNVSTLELGDSALYLCASSLGLAGPTDTQYFGPGTRLTVL.

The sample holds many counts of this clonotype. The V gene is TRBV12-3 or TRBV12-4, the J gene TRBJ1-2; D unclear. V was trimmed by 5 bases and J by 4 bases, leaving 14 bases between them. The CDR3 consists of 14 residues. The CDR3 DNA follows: TGTGCCAGCAGTACTGCGGTCGAACCCTATGGCTACACCTTC. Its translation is CASSTAVEPYGYTF.

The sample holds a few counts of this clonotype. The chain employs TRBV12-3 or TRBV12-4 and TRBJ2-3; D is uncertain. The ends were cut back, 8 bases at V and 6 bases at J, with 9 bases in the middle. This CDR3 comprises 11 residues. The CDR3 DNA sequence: TGTGCCAGCTCCTTCTCTGATACGCAGTATTTT. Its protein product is CASSFSDTQYF.

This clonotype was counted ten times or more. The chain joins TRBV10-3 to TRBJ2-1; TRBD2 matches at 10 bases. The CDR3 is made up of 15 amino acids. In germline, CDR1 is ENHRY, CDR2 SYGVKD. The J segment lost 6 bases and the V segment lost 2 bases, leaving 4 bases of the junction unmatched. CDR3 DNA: TGTGCCATCAGTGAGGGGCTAGCGGGAGCCAATGAGCAGTTCTTC. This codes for CAISEGLAGANEQFF.

CDR3 sequence reads: CASSFRDVNEQFF. The CDR3 DNA reads as TGCGCCAGCAGCTTCCGGGACGTCAATGAGCAGTTCTTC. This sequence joins TRBV5-1 and TRBJ2-1; D possibly uses TRBD1 or TRBD2 (5 bases each). The V end was cut by 2 bases, the J end by 6 bases, with 9 bases between. Germline V CDR1 and CDR2: SGHRS, YFSETQ. CDR3 length: 13 amino acids.

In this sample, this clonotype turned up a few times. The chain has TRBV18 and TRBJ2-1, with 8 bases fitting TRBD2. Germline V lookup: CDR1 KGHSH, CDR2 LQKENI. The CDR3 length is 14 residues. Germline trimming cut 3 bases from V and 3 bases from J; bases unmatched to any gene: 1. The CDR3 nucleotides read TGTGCCAGCTCACCGCTAGCGGGCTACAATGAGCAGTTCTTC. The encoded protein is CASSPLAGYNEQFF.

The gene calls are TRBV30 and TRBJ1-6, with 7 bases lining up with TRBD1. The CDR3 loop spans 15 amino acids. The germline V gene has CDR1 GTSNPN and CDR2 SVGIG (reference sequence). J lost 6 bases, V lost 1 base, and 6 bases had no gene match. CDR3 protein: CAWSDRGYGNSPLHF. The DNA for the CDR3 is TGTGCCTGGAGTGACAGGGGATATGGTAATTCACCCCTCCACTTT.

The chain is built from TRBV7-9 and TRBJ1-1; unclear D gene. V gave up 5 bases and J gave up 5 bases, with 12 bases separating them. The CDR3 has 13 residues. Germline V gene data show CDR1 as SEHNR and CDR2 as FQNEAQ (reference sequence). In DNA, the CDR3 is TGTGCCAGCAGCCTAGATGCGAGGACTGAAGCTTTCTTT. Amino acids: CASSLDARTEAFF.

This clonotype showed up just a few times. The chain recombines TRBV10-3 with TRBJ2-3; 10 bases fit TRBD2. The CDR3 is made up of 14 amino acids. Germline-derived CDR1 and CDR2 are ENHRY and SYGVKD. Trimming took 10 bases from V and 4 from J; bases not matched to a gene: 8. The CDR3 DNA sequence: TGTGCCACCAGCCAGCGGGGGGGTCCAGATACGCAGTATTTT. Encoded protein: CATSQRGGPDTQYF.

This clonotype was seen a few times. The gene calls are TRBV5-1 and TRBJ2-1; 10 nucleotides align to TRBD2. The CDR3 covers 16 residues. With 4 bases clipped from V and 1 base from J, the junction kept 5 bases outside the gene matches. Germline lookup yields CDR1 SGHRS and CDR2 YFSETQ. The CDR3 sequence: CASSQLAGKSYNEQFF. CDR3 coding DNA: TGCGCCAGCAGCCAACTAGCGGGGAAATCCTACAATGAGCAGTTCTTC. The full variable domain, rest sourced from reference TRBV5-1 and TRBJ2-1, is KAGVTQTPRYLIKTRGQQVTLSCSPISGHRSVSWYQQTPGQGLQFLFEYFSETQRNKGNFPGRFSGRQFSNSRSEMNVSTLELGDSALYLCASSQLAGKSYNEQFFGPGTRLTVL.

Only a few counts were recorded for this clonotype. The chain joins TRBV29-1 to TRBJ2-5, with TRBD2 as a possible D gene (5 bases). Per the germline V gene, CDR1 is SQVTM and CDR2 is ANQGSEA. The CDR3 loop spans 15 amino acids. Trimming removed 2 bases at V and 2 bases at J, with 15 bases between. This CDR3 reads CSVERGTTRQETQYF. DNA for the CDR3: TGCAGCGTTGAACGGGGAACCACGAGACAAGAGACCCAGTACTTC. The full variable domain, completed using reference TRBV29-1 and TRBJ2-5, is SAVISQKPSRDICQRGTSLTIQCQVDSQVTMMFWYRQQPGQSLTLIATANQGSEATYESGFVIDKFPISRPNLTFSTLTVSNMSPEDSSIYLCSVERGTTRQETQYFGPGTRLLVL.